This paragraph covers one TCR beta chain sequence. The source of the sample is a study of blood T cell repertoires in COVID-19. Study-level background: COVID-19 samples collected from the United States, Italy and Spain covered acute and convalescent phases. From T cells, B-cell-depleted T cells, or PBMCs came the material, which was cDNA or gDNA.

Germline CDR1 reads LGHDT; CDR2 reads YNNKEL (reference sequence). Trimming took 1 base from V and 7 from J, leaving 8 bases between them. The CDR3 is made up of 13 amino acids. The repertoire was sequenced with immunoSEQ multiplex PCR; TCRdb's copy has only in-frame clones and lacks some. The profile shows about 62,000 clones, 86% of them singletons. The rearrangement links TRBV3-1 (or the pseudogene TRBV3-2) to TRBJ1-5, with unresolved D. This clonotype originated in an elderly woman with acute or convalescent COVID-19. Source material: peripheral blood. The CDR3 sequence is CASSQGHEQPQHF. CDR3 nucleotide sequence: TGTGCCAGCAGCCAAGGGCATGAACAGCCCCAGCATTTT.